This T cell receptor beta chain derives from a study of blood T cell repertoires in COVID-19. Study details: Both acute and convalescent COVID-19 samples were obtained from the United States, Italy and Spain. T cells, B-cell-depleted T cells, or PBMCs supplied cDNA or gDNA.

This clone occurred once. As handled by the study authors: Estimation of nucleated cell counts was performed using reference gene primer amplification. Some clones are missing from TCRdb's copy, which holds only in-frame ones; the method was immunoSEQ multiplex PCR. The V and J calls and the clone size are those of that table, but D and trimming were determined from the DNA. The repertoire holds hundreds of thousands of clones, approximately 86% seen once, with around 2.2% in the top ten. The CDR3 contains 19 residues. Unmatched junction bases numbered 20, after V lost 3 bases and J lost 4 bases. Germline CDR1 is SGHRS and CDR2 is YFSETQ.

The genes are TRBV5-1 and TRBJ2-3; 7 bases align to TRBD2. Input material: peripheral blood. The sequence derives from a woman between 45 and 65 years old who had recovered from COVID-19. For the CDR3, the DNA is TGCGCCAGCAGCTCCGGTATAGCGGGCCGAGGGCGGGGTGCAGATACGCAGTATTTT. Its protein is CASSSGIAGRGRGADTQYF.